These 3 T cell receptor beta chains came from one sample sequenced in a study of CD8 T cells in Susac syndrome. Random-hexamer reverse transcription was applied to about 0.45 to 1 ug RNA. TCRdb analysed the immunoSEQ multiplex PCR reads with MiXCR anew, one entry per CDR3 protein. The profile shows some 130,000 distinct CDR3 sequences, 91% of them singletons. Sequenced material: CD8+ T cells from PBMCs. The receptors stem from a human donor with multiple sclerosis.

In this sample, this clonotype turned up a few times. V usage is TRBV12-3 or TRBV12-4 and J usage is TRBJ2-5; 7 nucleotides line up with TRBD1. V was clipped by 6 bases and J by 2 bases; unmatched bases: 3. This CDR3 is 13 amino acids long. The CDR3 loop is CASSGDSQETQYF. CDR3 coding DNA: TGTGCCAGCAGCGGGGACAGTCAAGAGACCCAGTACTTC.

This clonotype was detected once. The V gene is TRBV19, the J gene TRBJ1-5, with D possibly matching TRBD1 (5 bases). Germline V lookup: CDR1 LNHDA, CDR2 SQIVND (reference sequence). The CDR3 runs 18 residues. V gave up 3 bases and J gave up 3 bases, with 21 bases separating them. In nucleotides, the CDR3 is TGTGCCAGTAGTATGGGGCCCTCCCGGGGAGGCTTCAATCAGCCCCAGCATTTT. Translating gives CASSMGPSRGGFNQPQHF.

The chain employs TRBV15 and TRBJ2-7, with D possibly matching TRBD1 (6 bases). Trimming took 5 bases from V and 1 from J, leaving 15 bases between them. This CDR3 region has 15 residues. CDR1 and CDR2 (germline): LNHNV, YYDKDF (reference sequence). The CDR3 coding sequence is TGTGCCACCAGCCCTTCACAGGGATCGTCCTACGAGCAGTACTTC. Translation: CATSPSQGSSYEQYF.